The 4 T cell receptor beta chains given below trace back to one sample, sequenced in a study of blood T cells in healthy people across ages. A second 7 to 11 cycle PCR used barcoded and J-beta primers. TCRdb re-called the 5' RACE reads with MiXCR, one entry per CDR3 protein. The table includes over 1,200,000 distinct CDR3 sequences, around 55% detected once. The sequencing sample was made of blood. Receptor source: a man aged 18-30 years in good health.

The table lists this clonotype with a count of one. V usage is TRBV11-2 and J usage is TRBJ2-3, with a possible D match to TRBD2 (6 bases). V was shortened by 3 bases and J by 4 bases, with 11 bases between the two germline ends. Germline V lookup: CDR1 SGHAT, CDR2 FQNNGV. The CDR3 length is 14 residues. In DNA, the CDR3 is TGTGCCAGCAGCTTCGGCGGGAACCCAGATACGCAGTATTTT. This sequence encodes CASSFGGNPDTQYF. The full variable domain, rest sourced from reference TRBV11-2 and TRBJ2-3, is EAGVAQSPRYKIIEKRQSVAFWCNPISGHATLYWYQQILGQGPKLLIQFQNNGVVDDSQLPKDRFSAERLKGVDSTLKIQPAKLEDSAVYLCASSFGGNPDTQYFGPGTRLTVL.

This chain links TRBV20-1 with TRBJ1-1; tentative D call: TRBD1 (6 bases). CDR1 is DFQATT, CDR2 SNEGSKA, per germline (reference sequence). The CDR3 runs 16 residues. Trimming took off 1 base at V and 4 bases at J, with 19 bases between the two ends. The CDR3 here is CSARAQGNLGFTEAFF. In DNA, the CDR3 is TGCAGTGCTAGAGCTCAGGGGAATCTGGGTTTCACTGAAGCTTTCTTT.

Written as DNA, the CDR3 is TGTGCCAGCAGTCCACTCGACAGGAGCGGGCCTTACGAGCAGTACTTC. This gives the protein CASSPLDRSGPYEQYF. V and J are TRBV27 and TRBJ2-7; the D gene could be TRBD1 or TRBD2 (6 bases each). Per the germline V gene, CDR1 is MNHEY and CDR2 is SMNVEV (reference sequence). V was pared by 5 bases and J by 4 bases, with 21 bases between. The CDR3 length is 16 residues.

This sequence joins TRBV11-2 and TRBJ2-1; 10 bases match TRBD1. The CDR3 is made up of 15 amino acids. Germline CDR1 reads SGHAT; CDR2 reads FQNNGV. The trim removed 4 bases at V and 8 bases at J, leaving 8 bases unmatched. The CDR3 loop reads CASSSHRDRGDEQFF. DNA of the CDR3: TGTGCCAGCAGCTCCCACCGGGACAGGGGAGATGAGCAGTTCTTC.